The clone carrying this T cell receptor beta chain has only one observation. Study processing details: Estimates of nucleated cell counts were drawn from the amplification of reference gene primers. Method: immunoSEQ multiplex PCR; TCRdb's copy keeps in-frame clones and lacks some. From that table come the V and J calls and clone size; the DNA was used to work out D and trimming. This sample has 150,000 or so clones, with roughly 87% found just once. V lost 5 bases and J 9 bases, leaving 17 bases between the germline ends. Germline CDR1 reads SGHVS; CDR2 reads FNYEAQ. CDR3 length: 15 residues. This specimen comes from a study of blood T cell repertoires in COVID-19. About the research overall: Acute-phase and convalescent COVID-19 samples originated in the United States, Italy and Spain. Sources were T cells, B-cell-depleted T cells, or PBMCs; the material itself was cDNA or gDNA.

The TCR comes from a woman in her sixties or seventies with acute or convalescent COVID-19. The sample comprised peripheral blood. The genes are TRBV7-6 and TRBJ1-6, with D possibly TRBD1 on 6 matching bases. This chain's CDR3 is CASSTTTGPPSPLHF. CDR3 DNA: TGTGCCAGCAGCACTACTACAGGGCCACCTTCACCCCTCCACTTT.